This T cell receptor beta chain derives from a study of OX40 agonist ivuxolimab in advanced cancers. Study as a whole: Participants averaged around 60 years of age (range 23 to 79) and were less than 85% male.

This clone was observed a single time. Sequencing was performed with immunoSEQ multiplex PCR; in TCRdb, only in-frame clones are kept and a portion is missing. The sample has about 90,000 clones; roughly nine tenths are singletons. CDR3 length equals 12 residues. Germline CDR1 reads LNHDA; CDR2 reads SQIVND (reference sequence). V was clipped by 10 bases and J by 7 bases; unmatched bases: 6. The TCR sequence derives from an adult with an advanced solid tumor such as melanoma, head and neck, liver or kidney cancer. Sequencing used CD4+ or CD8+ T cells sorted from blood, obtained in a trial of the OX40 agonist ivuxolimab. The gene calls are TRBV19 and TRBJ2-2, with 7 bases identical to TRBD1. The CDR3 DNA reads TGTGCCACTCTAGGGGGCGTCGGGGAGCTGTTTTTT. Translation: CATLGGVGELFF.